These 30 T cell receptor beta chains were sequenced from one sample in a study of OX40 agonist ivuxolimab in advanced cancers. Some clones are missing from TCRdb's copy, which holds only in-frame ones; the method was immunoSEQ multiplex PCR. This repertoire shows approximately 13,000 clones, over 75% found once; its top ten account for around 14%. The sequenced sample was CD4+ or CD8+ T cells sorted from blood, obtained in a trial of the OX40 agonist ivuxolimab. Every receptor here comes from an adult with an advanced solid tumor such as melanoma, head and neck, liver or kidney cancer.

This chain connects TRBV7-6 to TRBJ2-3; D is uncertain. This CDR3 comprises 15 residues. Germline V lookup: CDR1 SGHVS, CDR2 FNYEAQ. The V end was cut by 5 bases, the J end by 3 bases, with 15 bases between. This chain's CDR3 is CASSPEAPETDTQYF. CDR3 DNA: TGTGCCAGCAGCCCGGAAGCGCCCGAGACAGATACGCAGTATTTT.

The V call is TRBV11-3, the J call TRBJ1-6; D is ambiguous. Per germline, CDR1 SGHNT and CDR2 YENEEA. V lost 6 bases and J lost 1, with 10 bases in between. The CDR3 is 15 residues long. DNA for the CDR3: TGTGCCAGCAGTTCGGAGGAGTCCTATAATTCACCCCTCCACTTT. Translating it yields CASSSEESYNSPLHF.

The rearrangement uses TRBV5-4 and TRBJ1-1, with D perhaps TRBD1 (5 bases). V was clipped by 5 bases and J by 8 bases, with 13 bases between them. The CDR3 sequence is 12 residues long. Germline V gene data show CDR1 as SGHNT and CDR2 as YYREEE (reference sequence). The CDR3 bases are TGTGCCAGCAGACCTTACGGGACCGAAGCTTTCTTT. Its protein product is CASRPYGTEAFF. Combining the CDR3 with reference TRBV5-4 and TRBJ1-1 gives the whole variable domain ETGVTQSPTHLIKTRGQQVTLRCSSQSGHNTVSWYQQALGQGPQFIFQYYREEENGRGNFPPRFSGLQFPNYSSELNVNALELDDSALYLCASRPYGTEAFFGQGTRLTVV.

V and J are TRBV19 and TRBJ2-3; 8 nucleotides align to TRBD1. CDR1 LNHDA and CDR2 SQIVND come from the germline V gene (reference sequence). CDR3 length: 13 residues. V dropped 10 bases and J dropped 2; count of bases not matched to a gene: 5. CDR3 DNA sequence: TGTGCCACACAGGGGGGTCCCACAGATACGCAGTATTTT. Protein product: CATQGGPTDTQYF.

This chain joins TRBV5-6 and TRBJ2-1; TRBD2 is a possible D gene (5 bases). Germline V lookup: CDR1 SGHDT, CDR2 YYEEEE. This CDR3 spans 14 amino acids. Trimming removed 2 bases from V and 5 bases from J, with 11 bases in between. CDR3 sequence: CASSLNRGHNEQFF. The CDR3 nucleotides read TGTGCCAGCAGCTTAAATCGAGGGCACAATGAGCAGTTCTTC.

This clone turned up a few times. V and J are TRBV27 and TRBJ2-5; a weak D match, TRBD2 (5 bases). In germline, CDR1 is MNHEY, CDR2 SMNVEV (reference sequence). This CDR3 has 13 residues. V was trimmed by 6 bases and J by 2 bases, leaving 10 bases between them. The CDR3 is CASRKLGQETQYF. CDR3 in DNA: TGTGCCAGCAGGAAACTAGGTCAAGAGACCCAGTACTTC.

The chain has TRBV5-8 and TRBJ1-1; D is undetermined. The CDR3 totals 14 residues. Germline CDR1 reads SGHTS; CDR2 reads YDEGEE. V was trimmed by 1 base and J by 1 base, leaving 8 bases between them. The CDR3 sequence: CASSLWQENTEAFF. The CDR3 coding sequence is TGTGCCAGCAGCTTGTGGCAGGAGAACACTGAAGCTTTCTTT.

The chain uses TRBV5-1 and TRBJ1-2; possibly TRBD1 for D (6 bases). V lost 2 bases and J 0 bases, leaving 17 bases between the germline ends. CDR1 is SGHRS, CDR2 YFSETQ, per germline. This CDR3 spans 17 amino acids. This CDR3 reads CASSFYGGGDTNYGYTF. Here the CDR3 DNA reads TGCGCCAGCAGCTTCTACGGAGGGGGAGACACTAACTATGGCTACACCTTC.

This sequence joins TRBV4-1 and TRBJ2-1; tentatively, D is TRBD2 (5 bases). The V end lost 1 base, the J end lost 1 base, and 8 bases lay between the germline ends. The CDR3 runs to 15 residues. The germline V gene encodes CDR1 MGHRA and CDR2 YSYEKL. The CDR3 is CASSQAGSSYNEQFF. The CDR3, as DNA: TGCGCCAGCAGCCAAGCGGGGAGTTCCTACAATGAGCAGTTCTTC.

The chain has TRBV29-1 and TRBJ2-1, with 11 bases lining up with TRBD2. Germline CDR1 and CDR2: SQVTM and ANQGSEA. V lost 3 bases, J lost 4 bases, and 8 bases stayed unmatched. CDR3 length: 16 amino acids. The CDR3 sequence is CSVEELAGEGYNEQFF. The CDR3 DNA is TGCAGCGTTGAGGAACTAGCGGGAGAGGGTTACAATGAGCAGTTCTTC.

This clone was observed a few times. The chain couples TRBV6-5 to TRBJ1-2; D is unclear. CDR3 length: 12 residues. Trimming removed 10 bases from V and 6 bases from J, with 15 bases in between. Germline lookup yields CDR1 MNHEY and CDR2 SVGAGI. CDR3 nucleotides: TGTGCCACTTGCATGGGAGGCCATGGCTACACCTTC. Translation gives CATCMGGHGYTF.

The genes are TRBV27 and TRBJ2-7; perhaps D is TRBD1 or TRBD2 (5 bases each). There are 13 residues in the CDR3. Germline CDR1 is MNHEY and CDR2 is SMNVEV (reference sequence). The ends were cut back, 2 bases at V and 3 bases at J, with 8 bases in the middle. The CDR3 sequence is CASSLRDGYEQYF. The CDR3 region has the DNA TGTGCCAGCAGTTTAAGGGACGGCTACGAGCAGTACTTC.

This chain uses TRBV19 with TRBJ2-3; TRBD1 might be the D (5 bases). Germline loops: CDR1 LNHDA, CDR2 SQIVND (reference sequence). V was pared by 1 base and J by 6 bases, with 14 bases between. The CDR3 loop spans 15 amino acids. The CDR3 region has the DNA TGTGCCAGTAGTATAGCAGGGTTGGGGTGGGATACGCAGTATTTT. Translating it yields CASSIAGLGWDTQYF.

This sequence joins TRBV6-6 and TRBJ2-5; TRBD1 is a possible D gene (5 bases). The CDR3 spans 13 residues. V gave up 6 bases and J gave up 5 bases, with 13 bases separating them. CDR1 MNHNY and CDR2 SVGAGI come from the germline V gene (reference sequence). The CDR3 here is CASRNPSGETQYF. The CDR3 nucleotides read TGTGCCAGCAGAAACCCCTCAGGGGAGACCCAGTACTTC.

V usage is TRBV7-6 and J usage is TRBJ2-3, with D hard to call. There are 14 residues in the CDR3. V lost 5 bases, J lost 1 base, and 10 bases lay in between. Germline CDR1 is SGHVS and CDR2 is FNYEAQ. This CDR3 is CASSRRLGTDTQYF. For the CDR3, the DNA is TGTGCCAGCAGCCGTCGACTGGGCACAGATACGCAGTATTTT.

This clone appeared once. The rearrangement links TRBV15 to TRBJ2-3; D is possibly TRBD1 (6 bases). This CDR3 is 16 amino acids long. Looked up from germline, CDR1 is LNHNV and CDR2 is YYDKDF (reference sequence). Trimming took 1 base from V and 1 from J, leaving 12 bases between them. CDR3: CATSRGQGQGTDTQYF. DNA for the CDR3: TGTGCCACCAGCAGAGGGCAGGGGCAGGGCACAGATACGCAGTATTTT.

This CDR3 reads CASSSDQRGLRTDTQYF. CDR3 DNA: TGTGCCAGCAGCAGCGACCAAAGGGGACTTCGCACAGATACGCAGTATTTT. The chain joins TRBV7-9 to TRBJ2-3, with a weak D call TRBD2 (6 bases). The V gene's germline CDR1 is SEHNR and CDR2 FQNEAQ (reference sequence). Trimming shortened V by 5 bases and J by 1 base, and 19 bases separated the two germline ends. The length of the CDR3 is 17 residues.

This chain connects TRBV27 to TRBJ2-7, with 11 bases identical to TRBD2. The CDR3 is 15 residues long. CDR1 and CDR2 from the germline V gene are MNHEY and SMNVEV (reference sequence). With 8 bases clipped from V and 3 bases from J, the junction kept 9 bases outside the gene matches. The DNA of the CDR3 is TGTGCCAGCGGGCTAGCGGGGGGCGGGTTCTACGAGCAGTACTTC. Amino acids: CASGLAGGGFYEQYF.

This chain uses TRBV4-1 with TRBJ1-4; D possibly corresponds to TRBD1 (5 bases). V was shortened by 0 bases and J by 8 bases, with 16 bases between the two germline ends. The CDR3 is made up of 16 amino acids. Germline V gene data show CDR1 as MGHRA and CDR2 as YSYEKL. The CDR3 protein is CASSQDGEGRREKLFF. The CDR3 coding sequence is TGCGCCAGCAGCCAAGATGGGGAGGGGAGGAGGGAAAAACTGTTTTTT.

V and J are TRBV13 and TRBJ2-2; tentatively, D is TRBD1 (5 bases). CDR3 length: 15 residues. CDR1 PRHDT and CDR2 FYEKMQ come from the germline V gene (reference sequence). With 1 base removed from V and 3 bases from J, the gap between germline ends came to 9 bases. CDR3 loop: CASSLVAGYTGELFF. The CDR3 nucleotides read TGTGCCAGCAGCTTAGTTGCAGGGTACACCGGGGAGCTGTTTTTT.

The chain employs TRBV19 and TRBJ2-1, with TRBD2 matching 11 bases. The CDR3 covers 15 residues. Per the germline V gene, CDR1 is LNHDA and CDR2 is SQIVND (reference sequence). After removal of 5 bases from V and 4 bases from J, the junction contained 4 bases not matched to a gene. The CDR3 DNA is TGTGCCAGTAGTGCCACTAGCGGGAGTTACAATGAGCAGTTCTTC. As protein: CASSATSGSYNEQFF.

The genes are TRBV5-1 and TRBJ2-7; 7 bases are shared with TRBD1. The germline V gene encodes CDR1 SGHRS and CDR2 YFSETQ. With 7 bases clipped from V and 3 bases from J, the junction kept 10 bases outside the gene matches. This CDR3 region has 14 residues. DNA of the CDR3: TGCGCCAGCGGCTACACAGGGGCCAACTACGAGCAGTACTTC. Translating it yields CASGYTGANYEQYF.

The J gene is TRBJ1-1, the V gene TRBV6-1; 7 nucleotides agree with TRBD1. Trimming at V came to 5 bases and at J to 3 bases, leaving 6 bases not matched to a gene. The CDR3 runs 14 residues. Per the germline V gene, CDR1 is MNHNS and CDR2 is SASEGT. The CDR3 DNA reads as TGTGCCAGCAGTTCAACAGGGGCCGACACTGAAGCTTTCTTT. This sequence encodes CASSSTGADTEAFF.

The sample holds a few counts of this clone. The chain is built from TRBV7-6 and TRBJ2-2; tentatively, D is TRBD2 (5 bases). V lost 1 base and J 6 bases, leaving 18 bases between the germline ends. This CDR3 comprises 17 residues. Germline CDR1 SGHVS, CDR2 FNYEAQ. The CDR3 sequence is CASSLEVGGPRSGELFF. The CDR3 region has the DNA TGTGCCAGCAGCTTAGAAGTTGGAGGCCCCCGCTCCGGGGAGCTGTTTTTT.

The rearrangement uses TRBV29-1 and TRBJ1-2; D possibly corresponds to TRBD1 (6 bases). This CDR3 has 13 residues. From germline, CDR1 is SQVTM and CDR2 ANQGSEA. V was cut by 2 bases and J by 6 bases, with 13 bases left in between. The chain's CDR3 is CSVELGASHGYTF. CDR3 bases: TGCAGCGTTGAATTGGGGGCTAGCCATGGCTACACCTTC.

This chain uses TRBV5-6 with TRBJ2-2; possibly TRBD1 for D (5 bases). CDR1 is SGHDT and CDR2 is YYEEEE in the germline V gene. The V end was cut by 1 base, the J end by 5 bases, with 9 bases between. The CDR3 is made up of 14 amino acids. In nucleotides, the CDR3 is TGTGCCAGCAGCTTGCGACAGAGAACCGGGGAGCTGTTTTTT. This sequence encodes CASSLRQRTGELFF.

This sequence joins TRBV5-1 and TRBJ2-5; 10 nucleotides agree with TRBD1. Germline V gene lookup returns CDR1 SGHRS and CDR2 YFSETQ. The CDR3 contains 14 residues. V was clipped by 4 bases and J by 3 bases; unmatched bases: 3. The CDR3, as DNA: TGCGCCAGCAGCGCCGGGACAGGGGAAGAGACCCAGTACTTC. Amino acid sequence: CASSAGTGEETQYF.

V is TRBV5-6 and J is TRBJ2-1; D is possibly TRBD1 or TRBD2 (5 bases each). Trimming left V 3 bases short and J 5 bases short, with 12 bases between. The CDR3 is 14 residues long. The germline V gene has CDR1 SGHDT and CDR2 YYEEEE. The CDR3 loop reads CASSWGYGNNEQFF. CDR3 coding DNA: TGTGCCAGCAGCTGGGGGTATGGGAACAATGAGCAGTTCTTC.

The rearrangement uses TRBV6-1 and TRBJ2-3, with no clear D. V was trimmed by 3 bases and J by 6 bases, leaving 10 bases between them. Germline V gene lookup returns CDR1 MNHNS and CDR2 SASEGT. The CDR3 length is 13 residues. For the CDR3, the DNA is TGTGCCAGCAGTGACGGAACTTGGGATACGCAGTATTTT. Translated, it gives CASSDGTWDTQYF.

This CDR3 reads CASSLGTDAEAFF. Written as DNA, the CDR3 is TGCGCCAGCAGCTTGGGGACAGACGCTGAAGCTTTCTTT. The J gene is TRBJ1-1, the V gene TRBV5-1; a weak D match, TRBD1 (6 bases). Trimming pared 0 bases from V and 6 bases from J, leaving 9 bases between. Germline V gene sequence: CDR1 SGHRS, CDR2 YFSETQ. The CDR3 spans 13 residues.